Below, 16 T cell receptor beta chains from the same sample are listed, as sequenced in a study of PD-1 blockade in classical Hodgkin lymphoma. Generated by immunoSEQ multiplex PCR, the TCRdb table keeps only in-frame clones and is missing some. The sample lists some 35,000 clones, roughly 89% occurring once. Stated time point: newly diagnosed, previously untreated cHL patient sample. The CD4+ T cells used were purified from thawed PBMCs through magnetic negative selection. Input material: CD4+ T cells from blood. These receptors came from a human donor with classical Hodgkin lymphoma.

The chain recombines TRBV6-6 with TRBJ1-2; TRBD1 aligns across 7 bases. CDR1 is MNHNY and CDR2 is SVGAGI in the germline V gene (reference sequence). With 8 bases clipped from V and 8 bases from J, the junction kept 11 bases outside the gene matches. There are 13 residues in the CDR3. The CDR3 DNA is TGTGCCAGCTTGATGGGACAGTTCCAGGGCTACACCTTC. This gives the protein CASLMGQFQGYTF.

This chain links TRBV14 with TRBJ2-1, with TRBD2 identical over 7 bases. The V and J ends lost 1 base and 0 bases, in that order; junction bases with no gene match: 3. Germline V gene data show CDR1 as SGHDN and CDR2 as FVKESK. This CDR3 has 16 amino acids. CDR3 in DNA: TGTGCCAGCAGCCAAGGGGGCGGGAGCTCCTACAATGAGCAGTTCTTC. The encoded protein is CASSQGGGSSYNEQFF.

The J gene is TRBJ2-3, the V gene TRBV18, with TRBD1 identical over 7 bases. CDR1 is KGHSH, CDR2 LQKENI, per germline. Trimming took 3 bases from V and 0 from J; bases not matched to a gene: 6. The CDR3 is made up of 16 amino acids. The CDR3 loop reads CASSPQTGPSTDTQYF. The CDR3 region has the DNA TGTGCCAGCTCACCTCAGACAGGGCCTAGCACAGATACGCAGTATTTT.

A single count supports this clone. This chain links TRBV6-5 with TRBJ1-6; a weak D match, TRBD1 (5 bases). Looked up from germline, CDR1 is MNHEY and CDR2 is SVGAGI. Trimming stripped 5 bases from V and 7 bases from J, with 18 bases between. This CDR3 has 16 amino acids. The CDR3 reads CASSNLDDKGNSPLHF. Here the CDR3 DNA reads TGTGCCAGCAGTAACTTAGACGATAAGGGGAATTCACCCCTCCACTTT.

The gene calls are TRBV5-6 and TRBJ1-1; D remains ambiguous. The CDR3 runs to 14 residues. V shed 4 bases and J shed 0 bases, with 10 bases lying between them. Germline-derived CDR1 and CDR2 are SGHDT and YYEEEE. CDR3 in amino acids: CASSDVWMNTEAFF. DNA for the CDR3: TGTGCCAGCAGCGACGTATGGATGAACACTGAAGCTTTCTTT. Filled out from reference TRBV5-6 and TRBJ1-1, the complete variable domain reads DAGVTQSPTHLIKTRGQQVTLRCSPKSGHDTVSWYQQALGQGPQFIFQYYEEEERQRGNFPDRFSGHQFPNYSSELNVNALLLGDSALYLCASSDVWMNTEAFFGQGTRLTVV.

As DNA, the CDR3 is TGCGCCAGCAGCTTGGTACTAGCGGGGGGGCCATCAAATACGCAGTATTTT. Translated, it gives CASSLVLAGGPSNTQYF. The rearrangement links TRBV5-1 to TRBJ2-3, with TRBD2 matching 13 bases. Losses at the gene ends were 0 bases for V and 7 bases for J; bases not matched to a gene: 8. The CDR3 runs to 17 residues. Germline loops: CDR1 SGHRS, CDR2 YFSETQ.

This chain joins TRBV27 and TRBJ1-5; no clear D. Per the germline V gene, CDR1 is MNHEY and CDR2 is SMNVEV (reference sequence). The ends were cut back, 0 bases at V and 1 base at J, with 10 bases in the middle. The CDR3 has 16 residues. The CDR3 loop is CASSLSTATSNQPQHF. CDR3 bases: TGTGCCAGCAGTTTATCGACCGCAACGAGCAATCAGCCCCAGCATTTT.

V gene TRBV28 combines with J gene TRBJ1-1, with TRBD1 identical over 7 bases. J gave up 3 bases and V 6 bases, and 4 bases lay outside the gene matches. CDR3 length: 13 residues. Germline values: CDR1 MDHEN, CDR2 SYDVKM. The CDR3 nucleotides read TGTGCCAGCAGCTTAACAGGGGACACTGAAGCTTTCTTT. Protein sequence: CASSLTGDTEAFF.

V is TRBV29-1 and J is TRBJ1-2; TRBD1 matches 8 bases. Germline V gives CDR1 SQVTM, CDR2 ANQGSEA. The CDR3 loop spans 12 amino acids. The ends lost 7 bases at V and 8 bases at J; junction bases unmatched: 9. The CDR3 here is CSARRQGSGYTF. The CDR3 DNA reads TGCAGCGCCCGTCGACAGGGGAGCGGCTACACCTTC.

V usage is TRBV6-5 and J usage is TRBJ1-2, with D tentatively TRBD1 (6 bases). The V and J ends lost 0 bases and 0 bases respectively, with 8 bases between them. CDR3 size: 15 residues. Germline V gene sequence: CDR1 MNHEY, CDR2 SVGAGI. The CDR3: CASSYSSGANYGYTF. The CDR3 DNA is TGTGCCAGCAGTTACTCTTCAGGGGCTAACTATGGCTACACCTTC.

The chain carries TRBV27 and TRBJ1-1, with D perhaps TRBD1 (6 bases). Trimming shortened V by 3 bases and J by 5 bases, and 22 bases separated the two germline ends. The CDR3 has 17 residues. Germline V gives CDR1 MNHEY, CDR2 SMNVEV (reference sequence). The CDR3: CASSLQWTPLRGTEAFF. For the CDR3, the DNA is TGTGCCAGCAGTTTGCAGTGGACCCCACTTAGGGGGACTGAAGCTTTCTTT.

CDR3 amino acids: CAISRTGEDYGYTF. The CDR3 nucleotides read TGTGCCATCAGTAGGACAGGGGAAGACTATGGCTACACCTTC. The chain joins TRBV10-3 to TRBJ1-2, with 9 positions matching TRBD1. The CDR3 is made up of 14 amino acids. Germline trimming cut 5 bases from V and 3 bases from J; bases unmatched to any gene: 4. Germline V CDR1 and CDR2: ENHRY, SYGVKD.

This chain links TRBV2 with TRBJ2-3; a possible D gene is TRBD1 (6 bases). The CDR3 runs to 15 residues. The germline V and J ends were trimmed by 7 bases and 2 bases, with 16 bases remaining between them. Germline V gene data show CDR1 as SNHLY and CDR2 as FYNNEI. The chain's CDR3 is CASTVQGTSTDTQYF. The CDR3 DNA reads TGTGCCAGCACGGTCCAGGGGACCTCCACAGATACGCAGTATTTT.

The chain couples TRBV6-6 to TRBJ1-2, with TRBD1 identical over 8 bases. The CDR3 runs 15 residues. Germline V gene data show CDR1 as MNHNY and CDR2 as SVGAGI (reference sequence). V lost 6 bases to trimming and J lost 4 bases; unmatched junction nucleotides: 10. The CDR3: CASRDLPGGFYGYTF. The CDR3 bases are TGTGCCAGCAGGGACCTCCCAGGGGGCTTCTATGGCTACACCTTC.

The CDR3 region is CASGLETEQFF. CDR3 in DNA: TGTGCTAGTGGTTTGGAAACTGAGCAGTTCTTC. This sequence joins TRBV12-5 and TRBJ2-1; D not resolved. The CDR3 spans 11 residues. Germline assignment: CDR1 LGHNT and CDR2 FRNRAP. V shed 1 base and J shed 9 bases, with 4 bases lying between them.

The chain links TRBV7-6 to TRBJ1-1, with TRBD1 identical over 8 bases. The CDR3 covers 11 residues. V dropped 4 bases and J dropped 11; count of bases not matched to a gene: 3. CDR1 is SGHVS, CDR2 FNYEAQ, per germline. CDR3 sequence (DNA): TGTGCCAGCAGCTCAGGACAGGGCGCTTTCTTT. Its protein is CASSSGQGAFF.